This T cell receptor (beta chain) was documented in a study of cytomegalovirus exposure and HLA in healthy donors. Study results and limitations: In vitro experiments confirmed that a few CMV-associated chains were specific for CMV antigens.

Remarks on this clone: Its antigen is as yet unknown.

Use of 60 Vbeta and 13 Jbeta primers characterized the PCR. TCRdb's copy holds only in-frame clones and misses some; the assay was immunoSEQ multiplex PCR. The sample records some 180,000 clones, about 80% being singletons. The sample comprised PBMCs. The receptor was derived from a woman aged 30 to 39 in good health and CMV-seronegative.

CDR3 DNA sequence: TGCGCCAGCAGGTGGCTAGCGGGACCACAAGAGACCCAGTACTTC. Translation gives CASRWLAGPQETQYF. V usage is TRBV5-1 and J usage is TRBJ2-5; 9 bases fit TRBD2. V dropped 5 bases and J dropped 2; count of bases not matched to a gene: 7. The CDR3 runs 15 residues. CDR1 is SGHRS, CDR2 YFSETQ, per germline.